The clone carrying this T cell receptor (beta chain) was detected many times. The record originates from a study of read filtering for tumor transcriptome and immune sequencing. From about 0.4 ug of RNA, a library with molecular barcoded alpha/delta and beta/gamma adaptors was made. TCRdb analysed the reads with MiXCR anew, one entry per CDR3 protein. The sample yields about 130,000 distinct CDR3 sequences, around 13% seen once. The CDR3 has 12 amino acids. Germline V gene sequence: CDR1 SNHLY, CDR2 FYNNEI. The chain employs TRBV2 and TRBJ2-6, with D perhaps being TRBD1 or TRBD2 (6 bases each). The origin of this receptor is a donor at least 40 years old with multiple myeloma. Sequenced material: a population of CD138-negative cells sorted from bone marrow. This CDR3 is CAGGTGANVLTF. In nucleotides, the CDR3 is TGTGCGGGGGGCACAGGGGCCAACGTCCTGACTTTC.